The T cell receptor (beta chain) under discussion was sequenced for a study of T cell responses to AZD1222 COVID-19 vaccine. The germline V gene encodes CDR1 LNHDA and CDR2 SQIVND (reference sequence). This CDR3 contains 13 residues. V lost 7 bases and J lost 2, with 8 bases in between. TCRdb's copy holds only in-frame clones and misses some; the assay was immunoSEQ multiplex PCR. Found here are about 270,000 clones, around 93% of them singletons; the top ten hold around 0.6%. For this clone: Antigen: not known.

Study outcomes and limitations: The breadth and depth of Spike-specific TCRs increased once two AZD1222 doses had been given. Spike was spanned by vaccine-associated CD4 TCRs, which were dominant at 160-218 and 743-854. Clonal diversity was possibly underestimated; the donors were predominantly white British and more often female.

J is TRBJ2-2 and V is TRBV19; D unclear. The specimen was peripheral blood, collected 28 days after the second AZD1222 dose. This clonotype was sampled from an adult who received the AZD1222 COVID-19 vaccine. The DNA for the CDR3 is TGTGCCAGTATGGCCCGCAACACCGGGGAGCTGTTTTTT. Encoded protein: CASMARNTGELFF.